These 15 T cell receptor beta chains were all obtained from the same sample, sequenced in a study of CXCR3-negative and CXCR3-positive naive CD8 T cells. UMI-labeled TRB cDNA libraries were prepared by 5' RACE. TCRdb re-called the 5' RACE reads and catalogs CDR3 proteins one per entry, DNA excluded. This sample contains about 48,000 distinct CDR3 sequences. The source material was memory CD8+ T cells from blood. The receptors were sampled from a human donor in good health. Some clones in this sample may be carry-over from other donors' samples.

This chain joins TRBV6-2 or TRBV6-3 and TRBJ2-7; lacking DNA, the TRBD1 call made by TCRdb goes unchecked. Germline V gene sequence: CDR1 MNHEY, CDR2 SVGEGT. The CDR3 is 14 residues long. The CDR3 is CASRPTRGTYEQYF.

The chain combines TRBV25-1 with TRBJ2-7; lacking DNA, the TRBD2 call made by TCRdb goes unchecked. The V gene's germline CDR1 is MGHDK and CDR2 SYGVNS. The CDR3 totals 17 residues. The chain's CDR3 is CASSHTDLAGGPYEQYF.

The rearrangement joins TRBV12-3 or TRBV12-4 to TRBJ1-2; TCRdb's D call, TRBD1, is unchecked because there is no DNA. There are 15 residues in the CDR3. The CDR3 loop is CASSGTLNSPYGYTF.

The V gene is TRBV5-6, the J gene TRBJ1-2; TCRdb calls TRBD1, which cannot be checked without DNA. The germline V gene encodes CDR1 SGHDT and CDR2 YYEEEE. This CDR3 is built from 16 residues. CDR3 in amino acids: CASSLFSGEKAYGYTF.

The V call is TRBV29-1, the J call TRBJ2-7; with no DNA, the TCRdb D assignment of TRBD1 cannot be verified. The CDR3 is 13 amino acids. CDR1 SQVTM and CDR2 ANQGSEA come from the germline V gene. The CDR3 protein is CSVRTGSSYEQYF.

This chain links TRBV20-1 with TRBJ1-2; TCRdb's assignment of TRBD1 cannot be checked, as there is no DNA. This CDR3 has 16 amino acids. Looked up from germline, CDR1 is DFQATT and CDR2 is SNEGSKA (reference sequence). This CDR3 reads CSARGRTLGQGGGYTF.

The V and J genes are TRBV29-1 and TRBJ2-7; TCRdb returns TRBD1, unconfirmable since there is no DNA. The CDR3 consists of 15 residues. In germline, CDR1 is SQVTM, CDR2 ANQGSEA. CDR3 residues: CSARGDDSPLYEQYF.

The rearrangement links TRBV25-1 to TRBJ2-7; TCRdb selects TRBD1, and the lack of DNA leaves this call unchecked. The germline gives CDR1 MGHDK, CDR2 SYGVNS. The CDR3 is 15 amino acids. CDR3: CASSDAGTVHYEQYF.

This chain joins TRBV28 and TRBJ2-1; TCRdb's assignment of TRBD2 cannot be checked, as there is no DNA. Germline CDR1 is MDHEN and CDR2 is SYDVKM. CDR3 length: 15 amino acids. CDR3 residues: CASSFLTSGNNEQFF.

The V call is TRBV20-1, the J call TRBJ2-1; there is no DNA to check the TCRdb D call of TRBD2. Germline values: CDR1 DFQATT, CDR2 SNEGSKA (reference sequence). The CDR3 extends over 16 amino acids. The CDR3 here is CSANNLAGADYNEQFF.

The chain is built from TRBV5-1 and TRBJ2-1. Germline V lookup: CDR1 SGHRS, CDR2 YFSETQ. CDR3 length equals 12 residues. The CDR3 loop reads CASSLALPEQFF.

The V and J genes are TRBV20-1 and TRBJ2-5. Germline lookup yields CDR1 DFQATT and CDR2 SNEGSKA (reference sequence). The CDR3 has 14 residues. The CDR3 is CSAGRGRDQETQYF.

This sequence joins TRBV12-3 or TRBV12-4 and TRBJ1-5. This CDR3 region has 15 residues. The CDR3 reads CASSFGKSSNQPQHF.

CDR3 protein: CASSGTGEGYTF. The gene calls are TRBV28 and TRBJ1-2; TCRdb designates TRBD1, a call that cannot be tested without DNA. Germline V lookup: CDR1 MDHEN, CDR2 SYDVKM. The CDR3 is made up of 12 amino acids.

This chain connects TRBV28 to TRBJ2-7; lacking DNA, the TRBD1 call made by TCRdb goes unchecked. The CDR3 sequence is 15 residues long. Per the germline V gene, CDR1 is MDHEN and CDR2 is SYDVKM. The CDR3 protein is CASSPPYRWVYEQYF. The entire variable domain, with the rest obtained from reference TRBV28 and TRBJ2-7, is as follows: DVKVTQSSRYLVKRTGEKVFLECVQDMDHENMFWYRQDPGLGLRLIYFSYDVKMKEKGDIPEGYSVSREKKERFSLILESASTNQTSMYLCASSPPYRWVYEQYFGPGTRLTVT.